These 18 T cell receptor beta chains originate from one sample sequenced in a study of T cell repertoires and leukemia-associated antigens. MiXCR, run by TCRdb on the 5' RACE reads, gives a single entry per CDR3 protein. The table records approximately 10,000 distinct CDR3 sequences, roughly 43% of them present only once. No cognate antigen is known for these TCRs. Sequencing was done on a sample of CD3+ T cells sorted from blood and cultured. The receptor source for this set is a female donor in good health.

Only a few counts were recorded for this clonotype. CDR3 sequence reads: CASSLPSGSNEQFF. The CDR3 DNA is TGCGCCAGCAGCTTGCCTAGCGGGAGCAATGAGCAGTTCTTC. The chain couples TRBV5-1 to TRBJ2-1; TRBD2 matches at 10 bases. V lost 1 base to trimming and J lost 6 bases; unmatched junction nucleotides: 1. This CDR3 spans 14 amino acids. Germline V lookup: CDR1 SGHRS, CDR2 YFSETQ. Variable domain in full (rest from reference TRBV5-1 and TRBJ2-1): KAGVTQTPRYLIKTRGQQVTLSCSPISGHRSVSWYQQTPGQGLQFLFEYFSETQRNKGNFPGRFSGRQFSNSRSEMNVSTLELGDSALYLCASSLPSGSNEQFFGPGTRLTVL.

The rearrangement uses TRBV27 and TRBJ2-4, with TRBD2 matching over 10 bases. Germline lookup yields CDR1 MNHEY and CDR2 SMNVEV (reference sequence). This CDR3 comprises 16 residues. V shed 5 bases and J 1 base; nucleotides not matched to a gene: 5. The CDR3 coding sequence is TGTGCCAGCAGTATAGGACTAGCGGCTGCCAAAAACATTCAGTACTTC. Its protein product is CASSIGLAAAKNIQYF.

In this sample, this clonotype turned up a few times. The chain couples TRBV20-1 to TRBJ1-5; maybe TRBD1 (5 bases). Trimming took 4 bases from V and 1 from J, leaving 8 bases between them. This CDR3 comprises 13 residues. Germline CDR1 is DFQATT and CDR2 is SNEGSKA (reference sequence). Here the CDR3 reads CSATGDSNQPQHF. Written as DNA, the CDR3 is TGCAGTGCTACGGGGGACAGCAATCAGCCCCAGCATTTT.

The V and J genes are TRBV28 and TRBJ1-6; 8 nucleotides line up with TRBD1. The length of the CDR3 is 14 residues. The trim removed 5 bases at V and 9 bases at J, leaving 6 bases unmatched. CDR1 and CDR2 (germline): MDHEN, SYDVKM. The chain's CDR3 is CASSPQGEGSPLHF. The CDR3 DNA reads TGTGCCAGCAGTCCACAGGGGGAGGGTTCACCCCTCCACTTT.

This clonotype was seen a single time. The chain recombines TRBV5-5 with TRBJ2-7, with D perhaps TRBD2 (5 bases). This CDR3 spans 14 amino acids. Germline-derived CDR1 and CDR2 are SGHKS and YYEKEE (reference sequence). Trimming took off 4 bases at V and 4 bases at J, with 15 bases between the two ends. The CDR3: CASSPGEGFYEQYF. CDR3 nucleotide sequence: TGTGCCAGCAGCCCCGGGGAAGGATTTTACGAGCAGTACTTC.

In this sample, this clonotype turned up many times. In nucleotides, the CDR3 is TGCGCCAGCAGCCAGATCGGGAAAGGCTCTTACAATGAGCAGTTCTTC. This gives the protein CASSQIGKGSYNEQFF. The V call is TRBV4-3, the J call TRBJ2-1; tentatively, D is TRBD2 (5 bases). CDR1 is LGHNA, CDR2 YSLEER, per germline. The CDR3 loop spans 16 amino acids. With 3 bases removed from V and 4 bases from J, the gap between germline ends came to 16 bases.

Only one count was recorded for this clonotype. The genes are TRBV5-1 and TRBJ2-7, with a tentative D call TRBD2 (5 bases). The V end was cut by 5 bases, the J end by 7 bases, with 13 bases between. The germline gives CDR1 SGHRS, CDR2 YFSETQ. This CDR3 comprises 12 residues. The CDR3 DNA sequence: TGCGCCAGCAGAAAAGGGCCGGGAGAGCAGTACTTC. It codes for CASRKGPGEQYF.

This clonotype occurred many times. This chain joins TRBV2 and TRBJ1-1, with unresolved D. Looked up from germline, CDR1 is SNHLY and CDR2 is FYNNEI. V was shortened by 2 bases and J by 8 bases, with 9 bases between the two germline ends. The length of the CDR3 is 12 residues. DNA for the CDR3: TGTGCCAGCAGTGAATGGGATATGGAAGCTTTCTTT. Translating gives CASSEWDMEAFF. Looking up the rest from reference TRBV2 and TRBJ1-1 gives the full variable domain: EPEVTQTPSHQVTQMGQEVILRCVPISNHLYFYWYRQILGQKVEFLVSFYNNEISEKSEIFDDQFSVERPDGSNFTLKIRSTKLEDSAMYFCASSEWDMEAFFGQGTRLTVV.

Relative to its sample, this clonotype is medium-sized. The chain joins TRBV7-2 to TRBJ2-7, with a tentative D call TRBD2 (5 bases). V lost 5 bases and J 4 bases, leaving 21 bases between the germline ends. CDR1 is SGHTA, CDR2 FQGNSA, per germline. The CDR3 sequence is 16 residues long. CDR3: CASSITSLASGYEQYF. Written as DNA, the CDR3 is TGTGCCAGCAGCATCACTTCTCTAGCATCTGGATACGAGCAGTACTTC.

The rearrangement uses TRBV29-1 and TRBJ1-2; D gene ambiguous. Between the trimmed V and J ends, which lost 4 bases and 11 bases, there was a span of 11 bases. CDR3 length: 10 residues. Germline CDR1 is SQVTM and CDR2 is ANQGSEA. Written as DNA, the CDR3 is TGCAGCGTTGGCCAGATGGAGTACACCTTC. This sequence encodes CSVGQMEYTF.

This clonotype was found a few times. This rearrangement joins TRBV10-3 to TRBJ2-5, with 7 bases matching TRBD1. CDR1 ENHRY and CDR2 SYGVKD come from the germline V gene. Unmatched junction bases numbered 4, after V lost 0 bases and J lost 3 bases. The length of the CDR3 is 15 residues. The CDR3 DNA follows: TGTGCCATCAGTGAGTCCCCTGACAGGGAAGAGACCCAGTACTTC. This sequence encodes CAISESPDREETQYF.

This clonotype has ten or more counts. The chain carries TRBV20-1 and TRBJ2-7; 9 nucleotides agree with TRBD1. Germline V gene data show CDR1 as DFQATT and CDR2 as SNEGSKA (reference sequence). CDR3 size: 15 residues. J lost 2 bases, V lost 6 bases, and 11 bases had no gene match. The CDR3, as DNA: TGCAGTGCACGAGAACAGGGGGCGCATCCCTACGAGCAGTACTTC. This gives the protein CSAREQGAHPYEQYF.

The rearrangement joins TRBV6-5 to TRBJ2-4; maybe TRBD2 (5 bases). Germline V gives CDR1 MNHEY, CDR2 SVGAGI. This CDR3 has 14 amino acids. The ends were cut back, 5 bases at V and 6 bases at J, with 14 bases in the middle. DNA of the CDR3: TGTGCCAGCAGTGAGGACTTACTGGGAAACATTCAGTACTTC. This encodes CASSEDLLGNIQYF.

The chain carries TRBV20-1 and TRBJ2-7; 8 bases line up with TRBD2. Per germline, CDR1 DFQATT and CDR2 SNEGSKA (reference sequence). Germline trimming cut 0 bases from V and 3 bases from J; bases unmatched to any gene: 7. The CDR3 contains 15 residues. CDR3 in amino acids: CSARDRFGRDYEQYF. The CDR3 DNA reads as TGCAGTGCTAGAGATCGATTCGGGAGGGACTACGAGCAGTACTTC.

The chain joins TRBV5-1 to TRBJ2-5; tentative D call: TRBD2 (6 bases). Trimming removed 0 bases from V and 3 bases from J, with 15 bases in between. The CDR3 spans 16 residues. The germline gives CDR1 SGHRS, CDR2 YFSETQ. CDR3 in DNA: TGCGCCAGCAGCTTGGCTTCAGGAGGGTGGAAAGAGACCCAGTACTTC. As protein: CASSLASGGWKETQYF.

This rearrangement joins TRBV13 to TRBJ2-7; a weak D match, TRBD2 (6 bases). Trimming took 3 bases from V and 2 from J, leaving 11 bases between them. The CDR3 spans 14 residues. From germline, CDR1 is PRHDT and CDR2 FYEKMQ (reference sequence). CDR3 in amino acids: CASSLGRDPYEQYF. In DNA, the CDR3 is TGTGCCAGCAGCTTGGGGCGGGACCCCTACGAGCAGTACTTC.

This clonotype has just a few counts. V usage is TRBV12-3 or TRBV12-4 and J usage is TRBJ1-2; D is unclear. The CDR3 loop spans 12 amino acids. With 3 bases removed from V and 7 bases from J, the gap between germline ends came to 9 bases. CDR3 region: CASSFGPLGYTF. In DNA form, the CDR3 reads TGTGCCAGCAGTTTTGGGCCCCTTGGCTACACCTTC.

This clonotype appeared once. V usage is TRBV5-1 and J usage is TRBJ2-7, with TRBD2 matching 7 bases. V was clipped by 0 bases and J by 7 bases; unmatched bases: 10. The CDR3 extends over 15 amino acids. Germline V gene sequence: CDR1 SGHRS, CDR2 YFSETQ. As DNA, the CDR3 is TGCGCCAGCAGCTTGGAGGCGGGAGTGGCGTGGGAGCAGTACTTC. This translates into CASSLEAGVAWEQYF.